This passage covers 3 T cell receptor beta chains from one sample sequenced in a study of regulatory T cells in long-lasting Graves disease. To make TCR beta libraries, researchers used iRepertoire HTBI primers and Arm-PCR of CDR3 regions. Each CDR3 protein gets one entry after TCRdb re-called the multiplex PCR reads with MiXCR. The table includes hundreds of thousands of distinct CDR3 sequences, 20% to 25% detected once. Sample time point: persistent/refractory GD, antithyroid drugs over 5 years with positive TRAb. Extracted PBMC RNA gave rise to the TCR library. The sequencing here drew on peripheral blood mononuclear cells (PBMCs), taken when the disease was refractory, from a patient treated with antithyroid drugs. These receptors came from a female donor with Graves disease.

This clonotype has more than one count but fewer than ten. CDR3 sequence (DNA): TGCAGTGCTAGGAGGCAGGGGGACGGGAGCTCCTACGAGCAGTACTTC. As protein: CSARRQGDGSSYEQYF. The chain is built from TRBV20-1 and TRBJ2-7; TRBD1 is a possible D gene (7 bases). CDR1 and CDR2 from the germline V gene are DFQATT and SNEGSKA (reference sequence). This CDR3 is built from 16 residues. Deletions cut 3 bases from V and 0 bases from J, with 18 bases between.

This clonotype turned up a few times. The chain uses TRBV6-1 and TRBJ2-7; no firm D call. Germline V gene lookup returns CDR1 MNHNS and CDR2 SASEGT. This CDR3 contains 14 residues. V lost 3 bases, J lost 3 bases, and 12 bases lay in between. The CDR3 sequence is CASSEAGTDYEQYF. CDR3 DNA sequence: TGTGCCAGCAGTGAGGCAGGTACCGACTACGAGCAGTACTTC.

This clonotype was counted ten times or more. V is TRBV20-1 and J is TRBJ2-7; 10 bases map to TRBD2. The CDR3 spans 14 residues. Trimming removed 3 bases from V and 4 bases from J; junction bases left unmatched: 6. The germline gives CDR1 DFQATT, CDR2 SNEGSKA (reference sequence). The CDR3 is CSARWLAGAYEQYF. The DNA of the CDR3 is TGCAGTGCTAGGTGGCTAGCGGGAGCTTACGAGCAGTACTTC.